This T cell receptor beta chain is drawn from a study of blood T cell repertoires in COVID-19 (dated by TCRdb to 2020 to 2021). General notes on the study: Samples from collaborators originated in the United States, Italy and Spain and spanned both the acute and convalescent phases of COVID-19. The repertoires were made available in a free public database intended to serve as a resource for research on the immune response to SARS-CoV-2. HLA class I and class II types, where available, came from metadata supplied by the sample provider rather than from assay-based typing. The prospective study material was composed of cDNA or gDNA derived from T cells, B-cell-depleted T cells, or PBMCs. A de-identified subject ID, COVID-19 status, age in years and sex were almost always included in the sample metadata. The dataset comprised deeply sampled blood TCRbeta repertoires from subjects exposed to, actively infected with, or recovered from COVID-19. The samples were drawn from the first 160 participants of the ongoing ImmuneRACE study and from some 1,300 subjects provided by 6 global collaborators. The research as a whole found: How much clinical and demographic metadata was included differed by source and by participant, and the metadata was provided uncurated.

TCRbeta CDR3 regions were amplified from genomic DNA using the immunoSEQ Assay, a bias-controlled multiplex PCR. As for the authors' bioinformatics: The number of nucleated cells in each sample was estimated by amplification of reference gene primers within the assay. To quantify the absolute abundance of each unique TCRbeta CDR3 rearrangement, sequence reads were collapsed and filtered. For each sample, productive Simpson clonality was calculated as the square root of Simpson's diversity index over productive rearrangements. What TCRdb holds here is the immuneACCESS table cut down to in-frame rearrangements. Part of the clones is not present; checked against another copy, under half of the missing clones reflect an unresolved V gene, and the others are unexplained. The D gene and trimming were derived from the DNA, and the V and J assignments and clone size from that table. In this sample the table shows 130,000 to 150,000 clones, under 80% of which occur a single time. About 4% of the sample comes from the top ten.

Trimming costs V 7 bases and J 2 bases, and their ends lie 12 bases apart. In the germline V gene (reference sequence), CDR1 corresponds to LNHDA and CDR2 to SQIVND. The CDR3 runs 14 amino acids, cysteine and phenylalanine included. Just CDR3 DNA is preserved here, 42 bases in frame from base 1. Concerning this clone: Its target antigen remains unknown. Base qualities are missing; no much larger clone stands one base away.

The collaborating institutions used their own protocols to collect whole blood in K2EDTA tubes. For TCRbeta analysis, collaborator samples were shipped as frozen whole blood, as isolated PBMCs, or as DNA extracted from either sample type. Sequencing used peripheral blood. Rearrangement joined TRBV19 to TRBJ2-1; possibly the D gene is TRBD2, per 5 matching bases. This clonotype was obtained from a man between 60 and 70 years old with acute or convalescent COVID-19. The CDR3 region has the sequence CASKPAVPYNEQFF. DNA sequence: TGTGCCAGTAAACCAGCGGTACCCTACAATGAGCAGTTCTTC.